This T cell receptor beta chain was documented in a study of T cells in Graves' hyperthyroidism and ophthalmopathy. General study points: Onset of ophthalmopathy came a median 6.5 months after the model predicted it. Among clonotypes expanded in thyroid above 0.001, most were also found in blood.

There were TCR beta CDR3 regions amplified from RNA transcripts. HTBI primers were the set used in a first-round RT-PCR of the TCR CDR3. TCRdb re-analysed the multiplex PCR reads in MiXCR, keeping a single row per CDR3 protein. The sample lists a few hundred thousand distinct CDR3 sequences, over 15% seen once, with 15% to 17% in the top ten. Germline CDR1 is SGHTA and CDR2 is FQGNSA. CDR3 length equals 13 residues. Trimming removed 1 base from V and 3 bases from J, with 3 bases in between. Those patients with uncontrolled infection, other autoimmune disease, pregnancy or lactation were excluded. The diagnoses drew upon clinical symptoms, serum thyroxine and TRAb, thyroid ultrasound and orbital computed tomography. The sample holds many counts of this clonotype. The antigen is not known.

This TCR came from a woman between 40 and 55 years old with Graves' ophthalmopathy. What was sequenced was blood. This chain uses TRBV7-2 with TRBJ2-2, with unresolved D. In DNA form, the CDR3 reads TGTGCCAGCAGCTTAGTGGACACCGGGGAGCTGTTTTTT. Its translation is CASSLVDTGELFF.